This passage covers 18 T cell receptor beta chains from one sample sequenced in a study of regulatory T cells in long-lasting Graves disease. Construction of TCR beta libraries relied on iRepertoire HTBI primers and on Arm-PCR targeting CDR3 regions. TCRdb analysed the multiplex PCR reads with MiXCR anew, one entry per CDR3 protein. The table includes a few hundred thousand distinct CDR3 sequences, around 11% detected once. As for time point: newly diagnosed GD, antithyroid drugs for less than 3 months. From RNA extracted from PBMCs, the TCR library was made. The sample was also linked to a second study, of T cells in Graves' hyperthyroidism and ophthalmopathy.

The material sequenced was peripheral blood mononuclear cells (PBMCs), taken at new diagnosis, from a patient treated with antithyroid drugs. The receptors were sampled from a woman in her late teens or twenties with Graves disease.

This clonotype was found many times. One junction end disagrees with the germline gene, perhaps due to a read error. The chain has TRBV12-3 or TRBV12-4 and TRBJ1-4, with 7 bases lining up with TRBD1. The CDR3 has 12 residues. CDR3 sequence: CASSFSGTEGNF. The CDR3 coding sequence is TGTGCCAGCAGTTTTAGCGGGACAGAGGGAAATTTT.

This clonotype was found a few times. This may be a read error, as it is one base from a much larger clone. The rearrangement uses TRBV6-5 and TRBJ2-2; D is unresolved. Germline V gene data show CDR1 as MNHEY and CDR2 as SVGAGI. This CDR3 comprises 17 residues. The CDR3 here is CASSHSLVAGYTGELFF. The CDR3 coding sequence is TGTGCCAGCAGTCACTCATTAGTGGCAGGATACACCGGGGAGCTGTTTTTT.

This clonotype was detected only a few times. The chain recombines TRBV6-5 with TRBJ2-2; 7 bases are a match to TRBD2. The CDR3 is 13 amino acids. Germline V gene lookup returns CDR1 MNHEY and CDR2 SVGAGI. V shed 3 bases and J 6 bases; nucleotides not matched to a gene: 1. CDR3: CASSYRGAGELFF. CDR3 coding DNA: TGTGCCAGCAGTTATCGGGGGGCCGGGGAGCTGTTTTTT.

The CDR3 coding sequence is TGTGCCAGCAGTTCCCGACTAGCGGGAGTGGGCACCGGGGAGCTGTTTTTT. It encodes CASSSRLAGVGTGELFF. The chain employs TRBV27 and TRBJ2-2, with 12 bases aligning to TRBD2. The germline V gene has CDR1 MNHEY and CDR2 SMNVEV (reference sequence). CDR3 length: 17 residues. Trimming cost V 4 bases and J 4 bases; bases outside gene matches: 7.

This clonotype has a handful of counts. In nucleotides, the CDR3 is TGTGCCAGCAGCCTTACCTCGACAGTTTACAATGAGCAGTTCTTC. It codes for CASSLTSTVYNEQFF. This chain joins TRBV2 and TRBJ2-1; the D gene is possibly TRBD1 (5 bases). Trimming cost V 6 bases and J 4 bases, with 16 bases left between them. Germline-derived CDR1 and CDR2 are SNHLY and FYNNEI. The CDR3 contains 15 residues.

This clonotype came up a few times. The chain employs TRBV2 and TRBJ1-3; the D is unclear. V was cut by 8 bases and J by 1 base, with 9 bases left in between. Germline loops: CDR1 SNHLY, CDR2 FYNNEI. The CDR3 contains 13 residues. Here the CDR3 DNA reads TGTGCCAGCGGACGGGTTTCTGGAAACACCATATATTTT. It codes for CASGRVSGNTIYF.

This clonotype was counted at least ten times. An end of the junction differs from the germline gene, which may be a read error. V gene TRBV18 combines with J gene TRBJ1-2, with TRBD1 as a possible D gene (5 bases). Germline CDR1 reads KGHSH; CDR2 reads LQKENI. This CDR3 contains 13 residues. The CDR3 is CASSPDTNYSYTF. Written as DNA, the CDR3 is TGTGCCAGCTCACCGGACACCAACTATAGCTACACCTTC.

The rearrangement uses TRBV5-1 and TRBJ2-1, with D tentatively TRBD1 (6 bases). CDR1 is SGHRS, CDR2 YFSETQ, per germline. This CDR3 contains 13 residues. The V and J ends lost 4 bases and 4 bases respectively, with 9 bases between them. CDR3 DNA: TGCGCCAGCAGCCACCAGGGGTACAATGAGCAGTTCTTC. Its protein is CASSHQGYNEQFF.

In this sample, this clonotype turned up many times. V is TRBV3-1 and J is TRBJ1-2; 10 bases line up with TRBD1. V gave up 4 bases and J gave up 4 bases; unmatched junction bases: 12. From germline, CDR1 is LGHDT and CDR2 YNNKEL (reference sequence). The CDR3 is 17 residues long. The CDR3 DNA sequence: TGTGCCAGCAGCCCCCGGGACAGGGGACAAGAGAGCTATGGCTACACCTTC. It is translated as CASSPRDRGQESYGYTF. Full variable domain (missing parts from reference TRBV3-1 and TRBJ1-2): DTAVSQTPKYLVTQMGNDKSIKCEQNLGHDTMYWYKQDSKKFLKIMFSYNNKELIINETVPNRFSPKSPDKAHLNLHINSLELGDSAVYFCASSPRDRGQESYGYTFGSGTRLTVV.

The chain joins TRBV7-9 to TRBJ1-3; 7 bases align to TRBD1. Trimming cost V 7 bases and J 4 bases; bases outside gene matches: 7. This CDR3 has 14 amino acids. Germline assignment: CDR1 SEHNR and CDR2 FQNEAQ (reference sequence). The CDR3 coding sequence is TGTGCCAGCAATTCGGGACAGAGAGGAAACACCATATATTTT. It yields the protein CASNSGQRGNTIYF. The complete variable domain, with remaining parts taken from reference TRBV7-9 and TRBJ1-3, reads DTGVSQNPRHKITKRGQNVTFRCDPISEHNRLYWYRQTLGQGPEFLTYFQNEAQLEKSRLLSDRFSAERPKGSFSTLEIQRTEQGDSAMYLCASNSGQRGNTIYFGEGSWLTVV.

Comments on this clonotype: At one end the junction does not follow the germline gene, possibly because of a read error. V usage is TRBV11-3 and J usage is TRBJ2-7, with 7 bases aligning to TRBD2. CDR3 length: 17 amino acids. From germline, CDR1 is SGHNT and CDR2 YENEEA. CDR3 protein: CTSSLAHWEGNRDEQYF. DNA for the CDR3: TGTACCAGCAGCTTAGCTCACTGGGAGGGTAACCGGGACGAGCAGTACTTC.

This clonotype appeared a few times. The chain uses TRBV20-1 and TRBJ2-3; a weak D match, TRBD2 (8 bases). CDR3 length equals 16 residues. Trimming stripped 4 bases from V and 5 bases from J, with 22 bases between. Germline lookup yields CDR1 DFQATT and CDR2 SNEGSKA (reference sequence). CDR3 coding DNA: TGCAGTGCTACCCGGGGGGGAGGGGGCGCGGTAGATACGCAGTATTTT. Protein: CSATRGGGGAVDTQYF.

This clonotype was found a few times. The chain has TRBV15 and TRBJ2-1, with D unclear. The CDR3 is made up of 13 amino acids. The ends were cut back, 2 bases at V and 6 bases at J, with 8 bases in the middle. Germline-derived CDR1 and CDR2 are LNHNV and YYDKDF (reference sequence). In DNA form, the CDR3 reads TGTGCCACCAGCAGACTCAGATTCAATGAGCAGTTCTTC. Its translation: CATSRLRFNEQFF.

This clonotype has at least ten counts. V is TRBV7-8 and J is TRBJ2-5; D is unclear. The CDR3 runs 13 residues. Trimming pared 3 bases from V and 5 bases from J, leaving 10 bases between. Germline CDR1 reads SGHVS; CDR2 reads FQNEAQ. The CDR3 coding sequence is TGTGCCAGCAGCTTCAGTCTCAGGGAGACCCAGTACTTC. Translation gives CASSFSLRETQYF.

In its sample, this clonotype was seen once. The chain uses TRBV4-1 and TRBJ1-1; possibly TRBD1 for D (6 bases). The germline V gene has CDR1 MGHRA and CDR2 YSYEKL. V gave up 8 bases and J gave up 2 bases, with 9 bases separating them. This CDR3 region has 12 residues. As DNA, the CDR3 is TGCGCCAGCGAGGGGGTCAACACTGAAGCTTTCTTT. Translation gives CASEGVNTEAFF.

Concerning this clonotype itself: A single base separates this from a much larger clone, so it may be a read error. V usage is TRBV6-2 or TRBV6-3 and J usage is TRBJ1-1, with D perhaps TRBD1 (5 bases). Germline CDR1 and CDR2: MNHEY and SVGEGT. CDR3 length equals 13 residues. The CDR3 here is CASSYLRQSEASF. The CDR3, as DNA: TGTGCCAGCAGTTACCTTCGACAGAGTGAAGCTTCCTTT.

The table lists this clonotype with many counts. The chain uses TRBV7-2 and TRBJ2-1; no reliable D call. Trimming left V 3 bases short and J 5 bases short, with 8 bases between. Germline V gene lookup returns CDR1 SGHTA and CDR2 FQGNSA. CDR3 length: 13 residues. For the CDR3, the DNA is TGTGCCAGCAGCTTCCTTAGAGACAATGAGCAGTTCTTC. Translated: CASSFLRDNEQFF.

The J gene is TRBJ1-2, the V gene TRBV2; possibly TRBD1 for D (6 bases). The CDR3 has 16 amino acids. V lost 4 bases and J lost 4, with 19 bases in between. The germline gives CDR1 SNHLY, CDR2 FYNNEI. The CDR3 DNA is TGTGCCAGCAGTGTCGCTCCCTCTACAGGGCCCTATGGCTACACCTTC. Protein sequence: CASSVAPSTGPYGYTF.